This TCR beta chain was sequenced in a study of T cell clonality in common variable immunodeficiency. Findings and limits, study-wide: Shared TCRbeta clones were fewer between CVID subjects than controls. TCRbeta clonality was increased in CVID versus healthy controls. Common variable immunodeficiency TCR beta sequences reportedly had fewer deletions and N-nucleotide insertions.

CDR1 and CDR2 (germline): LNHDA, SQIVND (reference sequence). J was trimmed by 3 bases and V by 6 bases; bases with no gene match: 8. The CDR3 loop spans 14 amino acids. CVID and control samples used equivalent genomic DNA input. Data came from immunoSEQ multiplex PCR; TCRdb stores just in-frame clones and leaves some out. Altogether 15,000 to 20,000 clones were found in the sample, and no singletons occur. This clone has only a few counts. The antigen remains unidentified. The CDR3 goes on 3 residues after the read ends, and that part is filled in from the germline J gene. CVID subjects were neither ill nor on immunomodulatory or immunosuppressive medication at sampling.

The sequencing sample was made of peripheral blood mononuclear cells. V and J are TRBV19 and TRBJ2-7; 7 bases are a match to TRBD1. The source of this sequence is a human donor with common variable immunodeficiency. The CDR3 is CASSFGTDGYEQYF. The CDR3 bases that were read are TGTGCCAGTAGCTTCGGGACAGATGGCTACGAG.